The 27 T cell receptor beta chains in this list originate from one sample, sequenced in a study of blood T cell repertoires in COVID-19. Clones were read by immunoSEQ multiplex PCR, and TCRdb kept only the in-frame ones, dropping some. The sample gives hundreds of thousands of clones, more than 75% of which show up once; 2.5% to 3.5% is in the top ten. Sample: PBMCs or T cells enriched from blood (not recorded which). Every receptor here comes from a woman in her twenties or thirties who had recovered from COVID-19.

The genes are TRBV2 and TRBJ1-1, with a possible D match to TRBD1 (5 bases). The V and J ends lost 4 bases and 1 base respectively, with 13 bases between them. This CDR3 region has 15 residues. Germline CDR1 and CDR2: SNHLY and FYNNEI. The CDR3 here is CASSVQERRNTEAFF. CDR3 sequence (DNA): TGTGCCAGCAGTGTACAGGAGAGGAGGAACACTGAAGCTTTCTTT.

The V gene is TRBV7-8, the J gene TRBJ2-1, with TRBD2 matching over 8 bases. Unmatched junction bases numbered 5, after V lost 2 bases and J lost 2 bases. This CDR3 has 16 residues. The germline V gene has CDR1 SGHVS and CDR2 FQNEAQ. CDR3 DNA: TGTGCCAGCAGCTTACCCGGGACTAGTGCCTACAATGAGCAGTTCTTC. Translation: CASSLPGTSAYNEQFF.

This chain connects TRBV10-3 to TRBJ1-4; 8 nucleotides agree with TRBD1. Germline CDR1 and CDR2: ENHRY and SYGVKD. The CDR3 loop spans 14 amino acids. V shed 6 bases, J shed 4 bases, and the junction held 4 bases outside the gene matches. CDR3 amino acids: CAIRGTGLNEKLFF. CDR3 nucleotide sequence: TGTGCCATCAGAGGGACAGGCCTTAATGAAAAACTGTTTTTT.

The chain links TRBV7-2 to TRBJ2-3, with D perhaps TRBD1 (6 bases). Trimming removed 3 bases from V and 2 bases from J, with 18 bases in between. From germline, CDR1 is SGHTA and CDR2 FQGNSA. The CDR3 runs 17 residues. The CDR3 region has the DNA TGTGCCAGCAGCTTTAATTCGGGACATGGGCTCACAGATACGCAGTATTTT. Its protein is CASSFNSGHGLTDTQYF.

This rearrangement joins TRBV7-9 to TRBJ2-5, with a tentative D call TRBD1 (5 bases). There are 18 residues in the CDR3. Trimming removed 5 bases from V and 5 bases from J, with 27 bases in between. The germline V gene encodes CDR1 SEHNR and CDR2 FQNEAQ (reference sequence). CDR3 region: CASSQGDTGQALGETQYF. DNA of the CDR3: TGTGCCAGCAGCCAAGGGGATACCGGCCAGGCCCTTGGCGAGACCCAGTACTTC.

CDR3 nucleotide sequence: TGTGCCAGTAGTATGGGCTACAATCAGCCCCAGCATTTT. Translating gives CASSMGYNQPQHF. The chain links TRBV19 to TRBJ1-5; D call uncertain. CDR3 length: 13 amino acids. Trimming removed 3 bases from V and 3 bases from J, with 6 bases in between. Germline V gene lookup returns CDR1 LNHDA and CDR2 SQIVND (reference sequence). Supplemented by reference TRBV19 and TRBJ1-5, the full variable domain reads DGGITQSPKYLFRKEGQNVTLSCEQNLNHDAMYWYRQDPGQGLRLIYYSQIVNDFQKGDIAEGYSVSREKKESFPLTVTSAQKNPTAFYLCASSMGYNQPQHFGDGTRLSIL.

The chain's CDR3 is CASSARPDSSGEQYF. The CDR3 nucleotides are TGTGCCAGCAGCGCCCGCCCTGACTCCTCGGGCGAGCAGTACTTC. This sequence joins TRBV11-1 and TRBJ2-7; no definite D call. Trimming took off 5 bases at V and 6 bases at J, with 20 bases between the two ends. CDR3 length: 15 amino acids. Germline V lookup: CDR1 SGHAT, CDR2 FQDESV (reference sequence).

In its sample, this clone was seen once. The chain's CDR3 is CASSPVAVMNTEAFF. The CDR3, as DNA: TGTGCCAGCTCACCAGTGGCAGTCATGAACACTGAAGCTTTCTTT. J is TRBJ1-1 and V is TRBV18; no definite D call. V was trimmed by 2 bases and J by 0 bases, leaving 10 bases between them. The V gene's germline CDR1 is KGHSH and CDR2 LQKENI. This CDR3 spans 15 amino acids.

The V and J genes are TRBV7-3 and TRBJ2-3, with TRBD1 matching over 8 bases. V trimming: 3 bases; J trimming: 3 bases; junction bases outside the gene matches: 8. CDR1 and CDR2 from the germline V gene are SGHTA and FQGTGA. This CDR3 is built from 16 residues. Written as DNA, the CDR3 is TGTGCCAGCAGCTTGCATGGACAGGGTACAACAGATACGCAGTATTTT. This sequence encodes CASSLHGQGTTDTQYF.

The chain combines TRBV3-1 (or the pseudogene TRBV3-2) with TRBJ2-3, with unresolved D. Germline V gene data show CDR1 as LGHDT and CDR2 as YNNKEL (reference sequence). The CDR3 is 17 residues long. Trimming pared 3 bases from V and 4 bases from J, leaving 20 bases between. The CDR3 DNA reads TGTGCCAGCAGCCAGGCCCCAGCAGCCAGGTATGCAGATACGCAGTATTTT. It specifies CASSQAPAARYADTQYF.

The gene calls are TRBV7-9 and TRBJ2-3; TRBD2 agrees at 8 bases. Trimming took 4 bases from V and 13 from J; bases not matched to a gene: 13. CDR1 SEHNR and CDR2 FQNEAQ come from the germline V gene (reference sequence). This CDR3 has 14 amino acids. CDR3 region: CASSSSAGGLAEYF. The DNA of the CDR3 is TGTGCCAGCAGCTCATCTGCGGGCGGACTAGCAGAGTATTTT.

V usage is TRBV19 and J usage is TRBJ2-1, with TRBD2 matching 7 bases. V trimming: 6 bases; J trimming: 0 bases; junction bases outside the gene matches: 8. The CDR3 consists of 16 residues. Germline V gives CDR1 LNHDA, CDR2 SQIVND (reference sequence). The CDR3 sequence is CASRGLVAGSYNEQFF. The CDR3 DNA is TGTGCCAGTAGGGGGCTGGTAGCGGGCTCCTACAATGAGCAGTTCTTC.

This clone was found once. CDR3 protein: CASSLGVTRGQYF. CDR3 DNA: TGTGCCAGCAGTTTAGGGGTGACCAGGGGGCAGTACTTC. V usage is TRBV28 and J usage is TRBJ2-7; D might be TRBD1 (6 bases). This CDR3 spans 13 amino acids. V was cut by 2 bases and J by 9 bases, with 14 bases left in between. Germline CDR1 is MDHEN and CDR2 is SYDVKM.

The genes are TRBV6-5 and TRBJ1-2; 10 nucleotides align to TRBD1. V was clipped by 6 bases and J by 3 bases; unmatched bases: 7. The CDR3 contains 15 residues. Germline CDR1 MNHEY, CDR2 SVGAGI. CDR3 in amino acids: CASRLGTGEYYGYTF. CDR3 DNA: TGTGCCAGCAGACTCGGGACAGGGGAGTACTATGGCTACACCTTC.

The chain couples TRBV12-3 or TRBV12-4 to TRBJ1-1; D uncertain. Trimming cost V 2 bases and J 5 bases, with 6 bases left between them. CDR3 length equals 12 residues. CDR3 in DNA: TGTGCCAGCAGTTTATTTAGTACTGAAGCTTTCTTT. It specifies CASSLFSTEAFF.

The chain couples TRBV28 to TRBJ2-5; 7 bases map to TRBD1. J was trimmed by 4 bases and V by 6 bases; bases with no gene match: 11. The CDR3 spans 15 residues. Germline V gives CDR1 MDHEN, CDR2 SYDVKM. CDR3 bases: TGTGCCAGCAGCTCAGGGGGTAGTCAAGGAGAGACCCAGTACTTC. Amino acid sequence: CASSSGGSQGETQYF.

This clone was recorded once. The rearrangement uses TRBV5-1 and TRBJ2-1; no clear D gene. Germline V gene sequence: CDR1 SGHRS, CDR2 YFSETQ. Trimming took off 3 bases at V and 0 bases at J, with 10 bases between the two ends. The length of the CDR3 is 15 residues. The CDR3 DNA reads as TGCGCCAGCAGCTACACAACAAGCTCCTACAATGAGCAGTTCTTC. Protein product: CASSYTTSSYNEQFF.

This chain connects TRBV10-3 to TRBJ1-4, with D possibly matching TRBD1 (5 bases). The CDR3 extends over 15 amino acids. The germline V and J ends were trimmed by 3 bases and 0 bases, with 8 bases remaining between them. Germline V gene sequence: CDR1 ENHRY, CDR2 SYGVKD. CDR3 sequence: CAISDVGATNEKLFF. The CDR3 DNA sequence: TGTGCCATCAGTGACGTAGGGGCAACTAATGAAAAACTGTTTTTT.

The CDR3 DNA sequence: TGTGCCAGCAGTTTACATCCCAGGGGGCTGGGAACTAATGAAAAACTGTTTTTT. Its protein is CASSLHPRGLGTNEKLFF. This rearrangement joins TRBV27 to TRBJ1-4; TRBD1 agrees at 8 bases. CDR3 length: 18 amino acids. V gave up 2 bases and J gave up 1 base; unmatched junction bases: 9. Germline V gives CDR1 MNHEY, CDR2 SMNVEV (reference sequence).

The chain couples TRBV28 to TRBJ2-1; TRBD2 agrees at 14 bases. The germline V gene encodes CDR1 MDHEN and CDR2 SYDVKM. Germline trimming cut 5 bases from V and 6 bases from J; bases unmatched to any gene: 3. This CDR3 has 15 amino acids. This CDR3 reads CASSLGLAGGNEQFF. Written as DNA, the CDR3 is TGTGCCAGCAGTCTAGGACTAGCGGGAGGCAATGAGCAGTTCTTC.

The rearrangement uses TRBV27 and TRBJ1-5; TRBD1 matches 9 bases. The CDR3 runs to 16 residues. Germline V gene sequence: CDR1 MNHEY, CDR2 SMNVEV (reference sequence). Trimming removed 5 bases from V and 3 bases from J; junction bases left unmatched: 8. CDR3 in amino acids: CASSTLQGAINQPQHF. CDR3 DNA: TGTGCCAGCAGTACTCTACAGGGGGCAATCAATCAGCCCCAGCATTTT.

V is TRBV7-8 and J is TRBJ2-1, with D possibly being TRBD2 (5 bases). From germline, CDR1 is SGHVS and CDR2 FQNEAQ. CDR3 length: 17 residues. V was shortened by 5 bases and J by 8 bases, with 25 bases between the two germline ends. CDR3 sequence reads: CASSPRRSGSMLDEQFF. CDR3 nucleotide sequence: TGTGCCAGCAGCCCCAGGAGGTCGGGGAGTATGTTGGATGAGCAGTTCTTC.

The chain has TRBV4-1 and TRBJ2-1, with D possibly being TRBD2 (6 bases). There are 15 residues in the CDR3. CDR1 MGHRA and CDR2 YSYEKL come from the germline V gene. The V end lost 4 bases, the J end lost 5 bases, and 15 bases lay between the germline ends. CDR3 sequence (DNA): TGCGCCAGCAGCCCGATTTTTTTAGCGGACAATGAGCAGTTCTTC. Protein: CASSPIFLADNEQFF.

The gene calls are TRBV7-3 and TRBJ1-2, with a tentative D call TRBD1 (6 bases). In germline, CDR1 is SGHTA, CDR2 FQGTGA. CDR3 length: 13 amino acids. V lost 5 bases and J lost 4, with 11 bases in between. The CDR3 DNA reads TGTGCCAGCAGCCCAGGGGCAGGCTATGGCTACACCTTC. Protein: CASSPGAGYGYTF.

V gene TRBV5-4 combines with J gene TRBJ2-7, with D perhaps TRBD1 (5 bases). This CDR3 is 13 amino acids long. The V gene's germline CDR1 is SGHNT and CDR2 YYREEE (reference sequence). The ends were cut back, 4 bases at V and 4 bases at J, with 12 bases in the middle. The CDR3 here is CASSPGHSYEQYF. The CDR3 DNA reads as TGTGCCAGCAGCCCCGGACACTCATACGAGCAGTACTTC.

The rearrangement joins TRBV19 to TRBJ1-6, with a possible D match to TRBD1 (5 bases). Deletions cut 3 bases from V and 6 bases from J, with 12 bases between. Looked up from germline, CDR1 is LNHDA and CDR2 is SQIVND (reference sequence). The CDR3 has 15 residues. The CDR3 here is CASSIAGTVNSPLHF. Written as DNA, the CDR3 is TGTGCCAGTAGTATCGCGGGGACCGTTAATTCACCCCTCCACTTT.

V and J are TRBV12-3 or TRBV12-4 and TRBJ1-4, with unresolved D. This CDR3 is 13 amino acids long. V dropped 3 bases and J dropped 8 bases, with 10 bases sitting between them. This CDR3 is CASSFFPGEKLFF. The DNA of the CDR3 is TGTGCCAGCAGTTTCTTCCCCGGGGAAAAACTGTTTTTT.